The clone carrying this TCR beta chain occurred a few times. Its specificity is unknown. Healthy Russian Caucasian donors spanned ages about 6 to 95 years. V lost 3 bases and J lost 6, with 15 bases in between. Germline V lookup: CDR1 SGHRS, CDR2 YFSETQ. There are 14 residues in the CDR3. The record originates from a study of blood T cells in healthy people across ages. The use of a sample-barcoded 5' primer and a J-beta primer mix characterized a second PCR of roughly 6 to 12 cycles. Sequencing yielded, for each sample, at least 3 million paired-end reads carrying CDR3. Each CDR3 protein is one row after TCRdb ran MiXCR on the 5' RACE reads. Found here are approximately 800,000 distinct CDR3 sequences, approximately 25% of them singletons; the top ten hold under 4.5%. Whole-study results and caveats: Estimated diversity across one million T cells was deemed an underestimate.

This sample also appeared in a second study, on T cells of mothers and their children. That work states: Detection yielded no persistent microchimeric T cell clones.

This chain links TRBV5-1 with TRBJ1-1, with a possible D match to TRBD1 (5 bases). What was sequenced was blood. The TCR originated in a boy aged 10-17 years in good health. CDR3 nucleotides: TGCGCCAGCAGCTCCAGGGCAGGGCCCTCTGAAGCTTTCTTT. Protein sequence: CASSSRAGPSEAFF.